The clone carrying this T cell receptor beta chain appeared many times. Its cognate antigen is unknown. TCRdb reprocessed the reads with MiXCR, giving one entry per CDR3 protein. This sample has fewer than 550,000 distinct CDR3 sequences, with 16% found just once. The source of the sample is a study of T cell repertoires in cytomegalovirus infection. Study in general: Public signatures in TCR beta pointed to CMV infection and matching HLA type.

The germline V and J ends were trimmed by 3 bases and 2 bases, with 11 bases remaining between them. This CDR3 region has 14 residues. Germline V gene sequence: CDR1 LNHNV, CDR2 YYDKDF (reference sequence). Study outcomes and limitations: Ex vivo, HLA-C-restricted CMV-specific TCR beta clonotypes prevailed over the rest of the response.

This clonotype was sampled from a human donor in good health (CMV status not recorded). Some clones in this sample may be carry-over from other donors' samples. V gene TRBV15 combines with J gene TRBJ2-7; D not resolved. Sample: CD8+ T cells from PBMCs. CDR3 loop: CATSSSALPYEQYF. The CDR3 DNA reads TGTGCCACCAGCAGTTCGGCACTTCCCTACGAGCAGTACTTC.